This T cell receptor beta chain was sequenced for a study of T cell repertoires in cytomegalovirus infection. This clonotype was seen only a few times. The antigen remains unidentified. TCRdb independently ran MiXCR on the reads; one entry per CDR3 protein. The repertoire holds around 800,000 distinct CDR3 sequences, less than 35% seen once, with 9.5% to 15% in the top ten. CDR1 SGHAT and CDR2 FQNNGV come from the germline V gene. This CDR3 contains 14 residues. V lost 5 bases to trimming and J lost 9 bases; unmatched junction nucleotides: 6. The chain uses TRBV11-2 and TRBJ2-1; the match to TRBD1 covers 11 bases. Sample: cultured CD8+ T cells from PBMCs, taken from culture after CMV antigen stimulation. This TCR derives from a human donor in good health (CMV status not recorded). Some clones in this sample may be carry-over from other donors' samples. The CDR3 nucleotides are TGTGCCAGCAGCCCGGGGACAGGGGGATTTGAGCAGTTCTTC. Residues: CASSPGTGGFEQFF.